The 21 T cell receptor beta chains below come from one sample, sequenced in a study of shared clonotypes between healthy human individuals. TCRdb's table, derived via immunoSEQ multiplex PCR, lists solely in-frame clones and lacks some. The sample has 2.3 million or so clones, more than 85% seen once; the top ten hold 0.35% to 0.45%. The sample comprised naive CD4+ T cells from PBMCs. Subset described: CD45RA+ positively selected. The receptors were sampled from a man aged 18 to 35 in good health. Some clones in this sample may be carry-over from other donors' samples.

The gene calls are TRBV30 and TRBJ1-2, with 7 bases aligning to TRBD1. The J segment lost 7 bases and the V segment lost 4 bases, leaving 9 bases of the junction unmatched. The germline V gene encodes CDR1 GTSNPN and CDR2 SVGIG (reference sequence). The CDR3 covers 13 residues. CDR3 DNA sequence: TGTGCCTGGATCAGACAGGGTTCTGGTGGCTACACCTTC. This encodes CAWIRQGSGGYTF.

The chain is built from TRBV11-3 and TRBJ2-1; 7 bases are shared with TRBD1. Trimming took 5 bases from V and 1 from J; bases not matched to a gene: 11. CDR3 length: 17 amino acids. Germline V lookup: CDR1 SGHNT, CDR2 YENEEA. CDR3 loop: CASSQEGASGSYNEQFF. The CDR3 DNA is TGTGCCAGCAGCCAAGAGGGGGCCAGCGGATCCTACAATGAGCAGTTCTTC.

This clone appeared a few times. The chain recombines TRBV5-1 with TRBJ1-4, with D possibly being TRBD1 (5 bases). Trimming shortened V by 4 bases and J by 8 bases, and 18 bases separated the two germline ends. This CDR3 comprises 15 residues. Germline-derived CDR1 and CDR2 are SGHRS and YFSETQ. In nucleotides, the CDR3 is TGCGCCAGCAGCCTACAGGACTTCTTGGGGGAAAAACTGTTTTTT. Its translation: CASSLQDFLGEKLFF.

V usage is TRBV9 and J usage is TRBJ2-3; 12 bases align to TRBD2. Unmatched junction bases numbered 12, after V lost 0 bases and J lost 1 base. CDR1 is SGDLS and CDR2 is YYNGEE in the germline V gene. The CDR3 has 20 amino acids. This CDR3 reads CASSVAPSGRAPGGTDTQYF. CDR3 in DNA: TGTGCCAGCAGCGTAGCTCCTAGCGGGAGGGCCCCCGGGGGCACAGATACGCAGTATTTT.

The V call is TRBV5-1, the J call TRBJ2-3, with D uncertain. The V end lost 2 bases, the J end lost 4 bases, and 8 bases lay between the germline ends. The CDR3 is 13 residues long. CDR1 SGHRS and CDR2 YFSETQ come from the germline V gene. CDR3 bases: TGCGCCAGCAGCTTTTTGGGGTCAGATACGCAGTATTTT. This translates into CASSFLGSDTQYF.

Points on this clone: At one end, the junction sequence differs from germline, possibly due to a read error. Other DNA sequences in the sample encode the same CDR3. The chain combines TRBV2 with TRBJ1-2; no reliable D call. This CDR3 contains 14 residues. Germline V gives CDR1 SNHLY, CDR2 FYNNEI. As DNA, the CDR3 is TGTGCCAGCAGAGAAGGACGGCCTGCCTACGGCTACACCTTC. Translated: CASREGRPAYGYTF.

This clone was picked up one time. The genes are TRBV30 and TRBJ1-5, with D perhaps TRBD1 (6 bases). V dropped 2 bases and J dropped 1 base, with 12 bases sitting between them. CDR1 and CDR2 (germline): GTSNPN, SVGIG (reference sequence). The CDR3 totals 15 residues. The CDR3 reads CAWSQGTASNQPQHF. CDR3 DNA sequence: TGTGCCTGGAGTCAGGGGACGGCAAGCAATCAGCCCCAGCATTTT.

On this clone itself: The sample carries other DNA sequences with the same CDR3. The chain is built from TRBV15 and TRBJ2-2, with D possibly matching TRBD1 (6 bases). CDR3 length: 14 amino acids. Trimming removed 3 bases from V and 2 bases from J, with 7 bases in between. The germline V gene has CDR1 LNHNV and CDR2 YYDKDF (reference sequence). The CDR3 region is CATSRDRNTGELFF. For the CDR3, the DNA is TGTGCCACCAGCAGGGACAGAAACACCGGGGAGCTGTTTTTT.

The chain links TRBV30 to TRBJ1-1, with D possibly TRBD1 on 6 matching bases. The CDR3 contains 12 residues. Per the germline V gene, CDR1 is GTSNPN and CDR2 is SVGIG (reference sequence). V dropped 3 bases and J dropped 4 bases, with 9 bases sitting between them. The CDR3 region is CAWRRGGTEAFF. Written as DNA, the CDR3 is TGTGCCTGGAGAAGAGGGGGCACTGAAGCTTTCTTT.

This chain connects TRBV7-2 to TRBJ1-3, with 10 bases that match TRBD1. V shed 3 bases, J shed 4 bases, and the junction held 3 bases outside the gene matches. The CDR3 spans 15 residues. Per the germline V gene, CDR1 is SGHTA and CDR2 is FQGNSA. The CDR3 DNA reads TGTGCCAGCAGCTTTAGGACAGGGGGGGGAAACACCATATATTTT. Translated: CASSFRTGGGNTIYF.

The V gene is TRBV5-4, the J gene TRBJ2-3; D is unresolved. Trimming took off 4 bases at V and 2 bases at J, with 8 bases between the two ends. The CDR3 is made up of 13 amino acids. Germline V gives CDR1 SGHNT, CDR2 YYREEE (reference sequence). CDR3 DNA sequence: TGTGCCAGCAGCCCGGTGCTCACAGATACGCAGTATTTT. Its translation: CASSPVLTDTQYF.

CDR3 coding DNA: TGCAGCGGGGATCTTTTGGGTGGCTACACCTTC. This sequence encodes CSGDLLGGYTF. This sequence joins TRBV20-1 and TRBJ1-2; no clear D. The CDR3 sequence is 11 residues long. Germline CDR1 is DFQATT and CDR2 is SNEGSKA (reference sequence).

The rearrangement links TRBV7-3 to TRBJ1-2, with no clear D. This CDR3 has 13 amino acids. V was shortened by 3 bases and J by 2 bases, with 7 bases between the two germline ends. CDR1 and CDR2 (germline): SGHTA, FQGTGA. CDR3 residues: CASSFPGNYGYTF. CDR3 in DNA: TGTGCCAGCAGCTTCCCCGGGAACTATGGCTACACCTTC.

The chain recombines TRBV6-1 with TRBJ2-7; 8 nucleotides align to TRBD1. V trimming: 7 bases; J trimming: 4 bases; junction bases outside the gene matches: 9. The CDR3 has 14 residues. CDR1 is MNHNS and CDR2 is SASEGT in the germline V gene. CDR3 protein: CASTTTGGRYEQYF. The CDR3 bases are TGTGCCAGCACCACTACAGGGGGGAGATACGAGCAGTACTTC.

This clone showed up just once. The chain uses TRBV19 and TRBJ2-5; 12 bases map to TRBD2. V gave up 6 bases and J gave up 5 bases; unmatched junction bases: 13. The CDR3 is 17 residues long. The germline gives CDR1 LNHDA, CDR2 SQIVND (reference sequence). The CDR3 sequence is CASSTPKTSGSWETQYF. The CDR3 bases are TGTGCCAGTAGCACTCCCAAGACTAGCGGGAGTTGGGAGACCCAGTACTTC. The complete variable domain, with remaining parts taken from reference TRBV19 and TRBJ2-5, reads DGGITQSPKYLFRKEGQNVTLSCEQNLNHDAMYWYRQDPGQGLRLIYYSQIVNDFQKGDIAEGYSVSREKKESFPLTVTSAQKNPTAFYLCASSTPKTSGSWETQYFGPGTRLLVL.

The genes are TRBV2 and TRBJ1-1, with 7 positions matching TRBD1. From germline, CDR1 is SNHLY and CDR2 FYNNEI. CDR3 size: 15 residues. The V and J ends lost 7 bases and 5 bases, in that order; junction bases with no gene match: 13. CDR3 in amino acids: CASTETGFVGTEAFF. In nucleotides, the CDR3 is TGTGCCAGCACCGAGACAGGGTTTGTTGGAACTGAAGCTTTCTTT.

The CDR3 loop reads CASSARPENYGYTF. Written as DNA, the CDR3 is TGTGCCAGCAGCGCCCGTCCAGAAAACTATGGCTACACCTTC. The V gene is TRBV9, the J gene TRBJ1-2; D gene unclear. The V end lost 3 bases, the J end lost 2 bases, and 11 bases lay between the germline ends. This CDR3 has 14 amino acids. Germline-derived CDR1 and CDR2 are SGDLS and YYNGEE. Complete variable domain (other parts from reference TRBV9 and TRBJ1-2): DSGVTQTPKHLITATGQRVTLRCSPRSGDLSVYWYQQSLDQGLQFLIQYYNGEERAKGNILERFSAQQFPDLHSELNLSSLELGDSALYFCASSARPENYGYTFGSGTRLTVV.

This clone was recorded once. The CDR3 region is CASSPRTSENYNEQFF. CDR3 bases: TGTGCCAGCAGTCCCCGGACTAGCGAGAACTACAATGAGCAGTTCTTC. V and J are TRBV28 and TRBJ2-1; 9 bases line up with TRBD2. The V gene's germline CDR1 is MDHEN and CDR2 SYDVKM. CDR3 size: 16 residues. The V segment lost 5 bases and the J segment 3 bases; nucleotides outside the gene matches: 8.

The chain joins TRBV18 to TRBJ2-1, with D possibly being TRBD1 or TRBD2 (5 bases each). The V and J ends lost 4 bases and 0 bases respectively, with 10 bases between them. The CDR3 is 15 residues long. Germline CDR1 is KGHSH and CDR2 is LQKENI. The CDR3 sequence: CASSRDRISYNEQFF. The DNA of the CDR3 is TGTGCCAGCTCACGGGACCGTATCTCCTACAATGAGCAGTTCTTC.

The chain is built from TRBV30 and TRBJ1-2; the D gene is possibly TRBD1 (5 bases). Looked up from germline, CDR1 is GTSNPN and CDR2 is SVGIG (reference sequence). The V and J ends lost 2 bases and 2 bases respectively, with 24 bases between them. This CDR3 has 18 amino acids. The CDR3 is CAWSRVRGTLKENYGYTF. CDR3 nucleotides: TGTGCCTGGAGTAGAGTCCGCGGGACTCTAAAGGAAAACTATGGCTACACCTTC.

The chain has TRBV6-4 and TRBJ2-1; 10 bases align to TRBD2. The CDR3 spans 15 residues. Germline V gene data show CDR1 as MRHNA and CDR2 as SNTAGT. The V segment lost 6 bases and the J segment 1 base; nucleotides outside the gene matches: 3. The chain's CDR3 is CASSGGLASYNEQFF. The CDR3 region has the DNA TGTGCCAGCAGCGGGGGACTAGCGTCCTACAATGAGCAGTTCTTC.